This record concerns one T cell receptor (beta chain) sequence. This entry is derived from a study of blood T cell repertoires in COVID-19. Germline CDR1 and CDR2: ENHRY and SYGVKD. V lost 3 bases, J lost 0 bases, and 18 bases lay in between. This CDR3 is 18 amino acids long. Method: immunoSEQ multiplex PCR; TCRdb's copy keeps in-frame clones and lacks some. Among around 300,000 clones listed, roughly 87% were seen once. The receptor's source is a human donor in a cohort sampled during active COVID-19. V usage is TRBV10-3 and J usage is TRBJ1-3; D is perhaps TRBD1 (5 bases). The sample taken for sequencing was peripheral blood. CDR3: CAISDRDGSVLSGNTIYF. CDR3 in DNA: TGTGCCATCAGTGATCGGGACGGGAGTGTCCTCTCTGGAAACACCATATATTTT.